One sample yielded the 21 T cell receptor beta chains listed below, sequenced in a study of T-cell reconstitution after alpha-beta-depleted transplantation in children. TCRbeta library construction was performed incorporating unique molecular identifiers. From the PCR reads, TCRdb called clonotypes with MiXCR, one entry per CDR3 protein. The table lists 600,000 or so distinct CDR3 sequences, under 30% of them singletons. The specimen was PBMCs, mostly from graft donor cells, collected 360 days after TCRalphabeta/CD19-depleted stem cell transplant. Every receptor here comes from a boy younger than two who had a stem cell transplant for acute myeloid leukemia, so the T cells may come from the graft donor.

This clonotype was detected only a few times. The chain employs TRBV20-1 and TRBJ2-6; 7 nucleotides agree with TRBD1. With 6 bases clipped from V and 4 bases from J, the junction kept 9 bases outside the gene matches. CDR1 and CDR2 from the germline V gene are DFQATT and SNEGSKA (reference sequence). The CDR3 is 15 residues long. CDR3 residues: CSAAQTGYGANVLTF. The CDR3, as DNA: TGCAGTGCGGCACAGACAGGGTACGGGGCCAACGTCCTGACTTTC.

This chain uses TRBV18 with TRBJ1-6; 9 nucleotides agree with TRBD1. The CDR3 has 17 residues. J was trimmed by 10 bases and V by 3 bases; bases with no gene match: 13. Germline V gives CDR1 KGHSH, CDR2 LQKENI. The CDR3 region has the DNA TGTGCCAGCTCACCGTCGACAGTACAGGGGGCAGGGTCACCCCTCCACTTT. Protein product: CASSPSTVQGAGSPLHF.

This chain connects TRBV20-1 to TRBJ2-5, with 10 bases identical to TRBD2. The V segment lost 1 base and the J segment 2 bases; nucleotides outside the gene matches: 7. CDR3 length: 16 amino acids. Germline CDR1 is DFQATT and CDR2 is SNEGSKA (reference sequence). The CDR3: CSARALAGGGQETQYF. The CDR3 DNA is TGCAGTGCTAGAGCCTTAGCGGGGGGTGGGCAAGAGACCCAGTACTTC.

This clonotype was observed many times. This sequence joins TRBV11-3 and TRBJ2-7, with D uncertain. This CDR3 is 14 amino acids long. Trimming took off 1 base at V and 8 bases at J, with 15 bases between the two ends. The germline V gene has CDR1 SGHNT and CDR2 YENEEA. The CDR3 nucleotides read TGTGCCAGCAGCTTAGTTACGGAGACAAGGAAGCAGTACTTC. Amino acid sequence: CASSLVTETRKQYF.

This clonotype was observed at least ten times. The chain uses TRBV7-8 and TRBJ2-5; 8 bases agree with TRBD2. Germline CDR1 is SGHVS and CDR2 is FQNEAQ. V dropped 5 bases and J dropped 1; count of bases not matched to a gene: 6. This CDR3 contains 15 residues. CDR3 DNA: TGTGCCAGCAGCAAAGGACTAGCAGTCCAAGAGACCCAGTACTTC. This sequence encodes CASSKGLAVQETQYF.

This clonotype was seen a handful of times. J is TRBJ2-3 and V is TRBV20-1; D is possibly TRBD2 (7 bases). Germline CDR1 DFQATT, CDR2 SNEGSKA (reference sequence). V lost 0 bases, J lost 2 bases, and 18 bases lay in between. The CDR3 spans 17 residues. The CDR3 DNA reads TGCAGTGCTAGAGATCCCCGGGGCGGGGGCTACACAGATACGCAGTATTTT. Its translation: CSARDPRGGGYTDTQYF.

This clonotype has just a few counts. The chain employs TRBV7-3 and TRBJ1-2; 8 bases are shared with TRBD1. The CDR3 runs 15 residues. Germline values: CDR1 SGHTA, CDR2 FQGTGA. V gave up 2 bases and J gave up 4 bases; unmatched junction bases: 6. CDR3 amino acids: CASSLSGTGLYGYTF. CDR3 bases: TGTGCCAGCAGCTTATCCGGGACAGGACTCTATGGCTACACCTTC. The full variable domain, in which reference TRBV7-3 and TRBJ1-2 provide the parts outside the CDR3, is GAGVSQTPSNKVTEKGKYVELRCDPISGHTALYWYRQSLGQGPEFLIYFQGTGAADDSGLPNDRFFAVRPEGSVSTLKIQRTERGDSAVYLCASSLSGTGLYGYTFGSGTRLTVV.

CDR3 DNA: TGCGCCAGCAGCCCCCTTTCCCTAATAGCGGGGGGCCTTCCCACCGGGGAGCTGTTTTTT. Its translation is CASSPLSLIAGGLPTGELFF. The chain combines TRBV4-3 with TRBJ2-2; 10 nucleotides line up with TRBD2. There are 20 residues in the CDR3. After removal of 4 bases from V and 4 bases from J, the junction contained 18 bases not matched to a gene. Germline loops: CDR1 LGHNA, CDR2 YSLEER.

The CDR3 spells CASTNGGGQFF. DNA of the CDR3: TGTGCCAGCACCAACGGGGGTGGGCAGTTCTTC. The chain couples TRBV25-1 to TRBJ2-1, with a weak D call TRBD2 (6 bases). Trimming removed 7 bases from V and 12 bases from J, with 13 bases in between. CDR3 length equals 11 residues. In germline, CDR1 is MGHDK, CDR2 SYGVNS.

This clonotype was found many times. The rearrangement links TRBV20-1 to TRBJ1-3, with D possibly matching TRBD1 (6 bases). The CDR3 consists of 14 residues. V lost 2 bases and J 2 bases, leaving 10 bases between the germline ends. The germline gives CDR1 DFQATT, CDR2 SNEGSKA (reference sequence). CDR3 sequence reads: CSARNRATGNTIYF. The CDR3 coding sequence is TGCAGTGCTAGAAACAGGGCCACTGGAAACACCATATATTTT.

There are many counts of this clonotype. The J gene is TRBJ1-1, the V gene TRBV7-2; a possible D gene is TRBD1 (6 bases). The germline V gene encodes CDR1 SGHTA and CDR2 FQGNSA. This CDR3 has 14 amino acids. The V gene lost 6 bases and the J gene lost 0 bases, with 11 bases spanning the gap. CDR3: CASSNGQMNTEAFF. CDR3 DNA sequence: TGTGCCAGCAGTAACGGACAGATGAACACTGAAGCTTTCTTT.

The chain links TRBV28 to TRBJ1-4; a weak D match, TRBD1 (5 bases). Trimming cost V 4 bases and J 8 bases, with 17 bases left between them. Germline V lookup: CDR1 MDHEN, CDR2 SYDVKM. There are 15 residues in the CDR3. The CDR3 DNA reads TGTGCCAGCAGTTACGGATCGGGGCCGCCGGAAAAACTGTTTTTT. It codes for CASSYGSGPPEKLFF.

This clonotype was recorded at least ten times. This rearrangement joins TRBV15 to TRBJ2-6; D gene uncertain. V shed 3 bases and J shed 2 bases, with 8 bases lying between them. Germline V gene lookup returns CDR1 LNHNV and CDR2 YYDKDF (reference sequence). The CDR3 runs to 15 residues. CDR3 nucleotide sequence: TGTGCCACCAGCAGCCTTCCCCCTGGGGCCAACGTCCTGACTTTC. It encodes CATSSLPPGANVLTF.

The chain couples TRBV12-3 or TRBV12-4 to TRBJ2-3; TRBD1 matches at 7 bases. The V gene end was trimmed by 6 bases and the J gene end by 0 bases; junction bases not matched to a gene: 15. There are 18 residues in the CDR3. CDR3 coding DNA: TGTGCCAGCAGACCTGATGATAAGGGACAGCCAAGCACAGATACGCAGTATTTT. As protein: CASRPDDKGQPSTDTQYF.

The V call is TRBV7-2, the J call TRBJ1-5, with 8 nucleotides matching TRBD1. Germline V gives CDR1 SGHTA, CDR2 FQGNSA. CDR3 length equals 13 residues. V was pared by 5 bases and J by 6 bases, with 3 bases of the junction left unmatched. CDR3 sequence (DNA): TGTGCCAGCAGCGCGGACAGGGTTCAGCCCCAGCATTTT. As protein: CASSADRVQPQHF.

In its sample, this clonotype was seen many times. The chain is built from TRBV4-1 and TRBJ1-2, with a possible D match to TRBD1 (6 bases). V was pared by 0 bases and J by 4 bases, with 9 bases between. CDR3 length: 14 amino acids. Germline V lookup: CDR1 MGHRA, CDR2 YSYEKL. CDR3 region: CASSQDTGTYGYTF. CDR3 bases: TGCGCCAGCAGCCAAGACACAGGGACCTATGGCTACACCTTC.

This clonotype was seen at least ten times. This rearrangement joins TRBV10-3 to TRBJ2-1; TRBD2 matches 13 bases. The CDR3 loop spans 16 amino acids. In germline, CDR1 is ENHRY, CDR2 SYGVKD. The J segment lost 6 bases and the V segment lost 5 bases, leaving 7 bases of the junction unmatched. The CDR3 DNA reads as TGTGCCATCAGTTCGGCCGGGACTAGCGGGGTCAATGAGCAGTTCTTC. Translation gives CAISSAGTSGVNEQFF.

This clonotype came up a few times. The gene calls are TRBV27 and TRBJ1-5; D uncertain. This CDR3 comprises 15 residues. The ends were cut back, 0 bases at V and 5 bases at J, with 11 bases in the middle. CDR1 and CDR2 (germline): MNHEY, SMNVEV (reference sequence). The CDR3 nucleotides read TGTGCCAGCAGTTTATCGGGCAGGAATGATCAGCCCCAGCATTTT. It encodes CASSLSGRNDQPQHF.

The CDR3 loop reads CASSSDFRKDTQYF. The CDR3 coding sequence is TGTGCCAGCAGTTCGGATTTCCGGAAGGATACGCAGTATTTT. The chain couples TRBV12-3 or TRBV12-4 to TRBJ2-3; D remains ambiguous. This CDR3 has 14 residues. Trimming cost V 4 bases and J 6 bases, with 14 bases left between them.

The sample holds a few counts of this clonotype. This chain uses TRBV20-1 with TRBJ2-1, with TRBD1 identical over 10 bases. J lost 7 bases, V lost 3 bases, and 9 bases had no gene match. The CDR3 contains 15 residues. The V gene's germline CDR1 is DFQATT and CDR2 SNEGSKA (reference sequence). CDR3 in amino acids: CSARGPGGQGNEQFF. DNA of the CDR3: TGCAGTGCTAGGGGCCCAGGGGGACAGGGGAATGAGCAGTTCTTC.

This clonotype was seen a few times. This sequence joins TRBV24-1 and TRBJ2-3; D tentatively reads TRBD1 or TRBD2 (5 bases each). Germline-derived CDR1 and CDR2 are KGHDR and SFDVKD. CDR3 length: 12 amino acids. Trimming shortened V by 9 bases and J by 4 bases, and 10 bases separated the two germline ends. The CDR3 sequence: CATSGTPDTQYF. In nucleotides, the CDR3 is TGTGCCACCTCCGGGACCCCAGATACGCAGTATTTT.